Following are 32 T cell receptor beta chains from one sample sequenced in a study of blood T cell repertoires in COVID-19. The assay was immunoSEQ multiplex PCR, and TCRdb's table has in-frame clones only and misses some. The sample has about 80,000 clones; about 91% are singletons. Sequences were obtained from peripheral blood. The source is a woman of 80 years or more with acute or convalescent COVID-19.

The rearrangement uses TRBV5-4 and TRBJ1-2, with TRBD1 identical over 8 bases. The germline V gene has CDR1 SGHNT and CDR2 YYREEE (reference sequence). This CDR3 contains 15 residues. V shed 3 bases and J 5 bases; nucleotides not matched to a gene: 9. The CDR3 region is CASSSGTGYRYGYTF. The CDR3 DNA sequence: TGTGCCAGCAGCTCCGGGACAGGTTATCGGTATGGCTACACCTTC.

This chain connects TRBV12-3 or TRBV12-4 to TRBJ1-5, with D uncertain. The V end lost 6 bases, the J end lost 3 bases, and 9 bases lay between the germline ends. CDR3 length: 13 residues. CDR3 sequence (DNA): TGTGCCAGCAGGAGACTGCTCAATCAGCCCCAGCATTTT. Its translation: CASRRLLNQPQHF.

V gene TRBV7-8 combines with J gene TRBJ2-1, with D perhaps TRBD1 (6 bases). The ends were cut back, 7 bases at V and 12 bases at J, with 19 bases in the middle. The germline CDR1 and CDR2 sequences are SGHVS and FQNEAQ. The CDR3 has 13 amino acids. CDR3 amino acids: CASTKGRDNSQFF. CDR3 nucleotides: TGTGCCAGCACCAAAGGAAGGGACAATTCGCAGTTCTTC.

This chain joins TRBV14 and TRBJ2-2; D not certain. Germline V gene lookup returns CDR1 SGHDN and CDR2 FVKESK. The germline V and J ends were trimmed by 3 bases and 7 bases, with 3 bases remaining between them. This CDR3 comprises 11 residues. CDR3 residues: CASSQRGELFF. DNA of the CDR3: TGTGCCAGCAGCCAGCGCGGGGAGCTGTTTTTT.

The chain uses TRBV10-1 and TRBJ2-5; 9 bases are shared with TRBD2. CDR1 and CDR2 from the germline V gene are WNHNN and SYGVQD (reference sequence). CDR3 length: 15 amino acids. V lost 5 bases to trimming and J lost 2 bases; unmatched junction nucleotides: 6. The CDR3 spells CASSPSGMGQETQYF. CDR3 DNA: TGCGCCAGCAGTCCTAGCGGGATGGGACAAGAGACCCAGTACTTC.

J is TRBJ1-2 and V is TRBV6-6; a possible D gene is TRBD1 (6 bases). From germline, CDR1 is MNHNY and CDR2 SVGAGI (reference sequence). There are 15 residues in the CDR3. V shed 2 bases and J shed 1 base, with 11 bases lying between them. The CDR3 here is CASSYAGARNYGYTF. The CDR3, as DNA: TGTGCCAGCAGTTACGCGGGGGCCCGTAACTATGGCTACACCTTC.

The gene calls are TRBV5-1 and TRBJ1-1; 7 bases agree with TRBD1. The V gene's germline CDR1 is SGHRS and CDR2 YFSETQ. The CDR3 totals 15 residues. V shed 5 bases, J shed 6 bases, and the junction held 13 bases outside the gene matches. The CDR3: CASSRNRGGGSEAFF. CDR3 coding DNA: TGCGCCAGCAGTCGTAACAGGGGTGGTGGTTCTGAAGCTTTCTTT.

The chain uses TRBV19 and TRBJ2-1; TRBD2 is a possible D gene (5 bases). Germline V gene data show CDR1 as LNHDA and CDR2 as SQIVND (reference sequence). The CDR3 has 12 residues. The ends were cut back, 5 bases at V and 10 bases at J, with 12 bases in the middle. The CDR3 DNA reads as TGTGCCAGTAGTCACCCGAGGGAGGAGCAGTTCTTC. As protein: CASSHPREEQFF.

The rearrangement uses TRBV7-2 and TRBJ2-3; TRBD2 might be the D (5 bases). The CDR3 consists of 17 residues. In germline, CDR1 is SGHTA, CDR2 FQGNSA. The V gene lost 2 bases and the J gene lost 0 bases, with 15 bases spanning the gap. In DNA, the CDR3 is TGTGCCAGCAGCTTAAATTCGCTAGCATTTAGCACAGATACGCAGTATTTT. It encodes CASSLNSLAFSTDTQYF. Full variable domain (rest looked up from reference TRBV7-2 and TRBJ2-3): GAGVSQSPSNKVTEKGKDVELRCDPISGHTALYWYRQSLGQGLEFLIYFQGNSAPDKSGLPSDRFSAERTGGSVSTLTIQRTQQEDSAVYLCASSLNSLAFSTDTQYFGPGTRLTVL.

J is TRBJ1-5 and V is TRBV2; a weak D match, TRBD1 (6 bases). CDR1 SNHLY and CDR2 FYNNEI come from the germline V gene. V gave up 1 base and J gave up 2 bases, with 9 bases separating them. The CDR3 is 15 residues long. The CDR3 DNA reads TGTGCCAGCAGTGAAGTGGCAGGGGGCAATCAGCCCCAGCATTTT. It encodes CASSEVAGGNQPQHF.

The V gene is TRBV18, the J gene TRBJ1-5; 7 nucleotides align to TRBD1. The V and J ends lost 4 bases and 2 bases, in that order; junction bases with no gene match: 5. CDR1 and CDR2 from the germline V gene are KGHSH and LQKENI. This CDR3 has 15 amino acids. Written as DNA, the CDR3 is TGTGCCAGCTCACGACAGGGTAGTGGCAATCAGCCCCAGCATTTT. It specifies CASSRQGSGNQPQHF.

This clone was detected only once. The V and J genes are TRBV7-6 and TRBJ2-5; 7 positions match TRBD1. Germline assignment: CDR1 SGHVS and CDR2 FNYEAQ. With V trimmed by 2 bases and J by 1 base, 10 bases remained unmatched. The length of the CDR3 is 17 residues. The CDR3 spells CASSLSVPAGGQETQYF. CDR3 sequence (DNA): TGTGCCAGCAGCTTATCGGTTCCCGCAGGGGGCCAAGAGACCCAGTACTTC. The full variable domain, completed using reference TRBV7-6 and TRBJ2-5, is GAGVSQSPRYKVTKRGQDVALRCDPISGHVSLYWYRQALGQGPEFLTYFNYEAQQDKSGLPNDRFSAERPEGSISTLTIQRTEQRDSAMYRCASSLSVPAGGQETQYFGPGTRLLVL.

This chain links TRBV5-1 with TRBJ1-1; D perhaps matches TRBD1 (5 bases). The CDR3 has 15 residues. Germline V gene sequence: CDR1 SGHRS, CDR2 YFSETQ. Deletions cut 5 bases from V and 0 bases from J, with 14 bases between. The DNA for the CDR3 is TGCGCCAGCAGGGTCCAGACAGAGTTGAACACTGAAGCTTTCTTT. It translates to CASRVQTELNTEAFF.

The CDR3 DNA sequence: TGTGCCACCAGTGATCCGAAGGACAGGGGGAACATTCAGTACTTC. Residues: CATSDPKDRGNIQYF. The V call is TRBV24-1, the J call TRBJ2-4; 10 bases are shared with TRBD1. CDR1 KGHDR and CDR2 SFDVKD come from the germline V gene. This CDR3 has 15 amino acids. The J segment lost 7 bases and the V segment lost 3 bases, leaving 5 bases of the junction unmatched.

This chain joins TRBV25-1 and TRBJ1-1, with TRBD1 identical over 8 bases. CDR3 length: 16 amino acids. CDR1 and CDR2 from the germline V gene are MGHDK and SYGVNS. The ends lost 4 bases at V and 4 bases at J; junction bases unmatched: 11. CDR3 loop: CASSAPGGGRSTEAFF. CDR3 nucleotide sequence: TGTGCCAGCAGTGCCCCAGGGGGCGGAAGGAGCACTGAAGCTTTCTTT. Full variable domain (remainder filled in from reference TRBV25-1 and TRBJ1-1): EADIYQTPRYLVIGTGKKITLECSQTMGHDKMYWYQQDPGMELHLIHYSYGVNSTEKGDLSSESTVSRIRTEHFPLTLESARPSHTSQYLCASSAPGGGRSTEAFFGQGTRLTVV.

This chain joins TRBV7-2 and TRBJ2-5; possibly TRBD1 for D (6 bases). CDR3 length: 15 amino acids. V gave up 6 bases and J gave up 2 bases, with 16 bases separating them. Germline assignment: CDR1 SGHTA and CDR2 FQGNSA. The CDR3 loop is CASSSTWDTQETQYF. CDR3 in DNA: TGTGCCAGCAGTTCTACTTGGGACACTCAAGAGACCCAGTACTTC.

V gene TRBV14 combines with J gene TRBJ2-1; D unresolved. The V gene's germline CDR1 is SGHDN and CDR2 FVKESK. There are 15 residues in the CDR3. The V and J ends lost 1 base and 6 bases respectively, with 13 bases between them. The CDR3 DNA reads as TGTGCCAGCAGCCAAGCAGACTCTTTACGCAATGAGCAGTTCTTC. Its protein is CASSQADSLRNEQFF. Looking up the rest from reference TRBV14 and TRBJ2-1 gives the full variable domain: EAGVTQFPSHSVIEKGQTVTLRCDPISGHDNLYWYRRVMGKEIKFLLHFVKESKQDESGMPNNRFLAERTGGTYSTLKVQPAELEDSGVYFCASSQADSLRNEQFFGPGTRLTVL.

This sequence joins TRBV6-2 or TRBV6-3 and TRBJ1-1; D uncertain. Trimming removed 5 bases from V and 6 bases from J, with 13 bases in between. Per the germline V gene, CDR1 is MNHEY and CDR2 is SVGEGT. The length of the CDR3 is 13 residues. The CDR3 sequence: CASSDTNRPEAFF. The DNA of the CDR3 is TGTGCCAGCAGTGACACGAACCGACCTGAAGCTTTCTTT.

This sequence joins TRBV5-7 and TRBJ2-6, with 12 nucleotides matching TRBD2. TRBV5-7 is noted as an ORF with a role that remains uncertain. After removal of 2 bases from V and 1 base from J, the junction contained 7 bases not matched to a gene. The CDR3 contains 19 residues. CDR3 nucleotide sequence: TGTGCCAGCAGCTTCCTCGGACTAGCGGGATGTTCTGGGGCCAACGTCCTGACTTTC. Protein: CASSFLGLAGCSGANVLTF.

The V gene is TRBV7-9, the J gene TRBJ2-7; the match to TRBD1 covers 7 bases. Germline assignment: CDR1 SEHNR and CDR2 FQNEAQ (reference sequence). The CDR3 has 15 residues. V gave up 5 bases and J gave up 4 bases; unmatched junction bases: 11. In DNA form, the CDR3 reads TGTGCCAGCAGCCCCCGACAGGGAAGGAGTTACGAGCAGTACTTC. Translation gives CASSPRQGRSYEQYF.

This clone was seen just once. This chain joins TRBV11-2 and TRBJ1-2, with D possibly being TRBD1 (6 bases). V lost 5 bases, J lost 4 bases, and 17 bases lay in between. Germline V lookup: CDR1 SGHAT, CDR2 FQNNGV. The CDR3 loop spans 15 amino acids. CDR3 bases: TGTGCCAGCAGCCGAACTGAAGGGGGAAGCTATGGCTACACCTTC. Its translation: CASSRTEGGSYGYTF.

This clone was seen a single time. This chain joins TRBV7-2 and TRBJ1-1, with 9 bases matching TRBD1. The V gene end was trimmed by 6 bases and the J gene end by 2 bases; junction bases not matched to a gene: 16. Germline CDR1 is SGHTA and CDR2 is FQGNSA. The CDR3 is made up of 18 amino acids. The CDR3 DNA follows: TGTGCCAGCAGTCTTGCGGCAGGGACAGGGATTACTAACACTGAAGCTTTCTTT. Its protein product is CASSLAAGTGITNTEAFF.

This chain uses TRBV23-1 with TRBJ2-7; a weak D match, TRBD1 (6 bases). TRBV23-1 is annotated as an ORF whose role is uncertain. Deletions cut 2 bases from V and 6 bases from J, with 14 bases between. The CDR3 runs 14 residues. Written as DNA, the CDR3 is TGCGCCAGCAGTCAACCGGGACAACGAGGCGAGCAGTACTTC. This translates into CASSQPGQRGEQYF.

V and J are TRBV7-9 and TRBJ1-6, with D maybe TRBD1 (5 bases). The CDR3 has 18 residues. CDR1 SEHNR and CDR2 FQNEAQ come from the germline V gene (reference sequence). The V end lost 1 base, the J end lost 0 bases, and 13 bases lay between the germline ends. CDR3 DNA sequence: TGTGCCAGCAGCTTAGAATCAGGGACTAGCTCCTATAATTCACCCCTCCACTTT. Translated: CASSLESGTSSYNSPLHF. Combining the CDR3 with reference TRBV7-9 and TRBJ1-6 gives the whole variable domain DTGVSQNPRHKITKRGQNVTFRCDPISEHNRLYWYRQTLGQGPEFLTYFQNEAQLEKSRLLSDRFSAERPKGSFSTLEIQRTEQGDSAMYLCASSLESGTSSYNSPLHFGNGTRLTVT.

The V call is TRBV4-1, the J call TRBJ2-7; 11 positions match TRBD1. There are 17 residues in the CDR3. The J segment lost 4 bases and the V segment lost 0 bases, leaving 8 bases of the junction unmatched. Germline assignment: CDR1 MGHRA and CDR2 YSYEKL. Here the CDR3 reads CASSQDISGQGVYEQYF. As DNA, the CDR3 is TGCGCCAGCAGCCAAGATATCTCGGGACAGGGGGTTTACGAGCAGTACTTC.

V gene TRBV12-3 or TRBV12-4 combines with J gene TRBJ2-7; D gene uncertain. Trimming took 3 bases from V and 4 from J, leaving 7 bases between them. This CDR3 region has 12 residues. The CDR3 reads CASSFRAYEQYF. The CDR3 coding sequence is TGTGCCAGCAGTTTTCGCGCGTACGAGCAGTACTTC.

The V call is TRBV30, the J call TRBJ1-4; D remains ambiguous. The length of the CDR3 is 15 residues. Between the trimmed V and J ends, which lost 2 bases and 0 bases, there was a span of 10 bases. CDR1 is GTSNPN, CDR2 SVGIG, per germline (reference sequence). The CDR3 is CAWSKQFATNEKLFF. The CDR3 nucleotides are TGTGCCTGGAGTAAACAGTTCGCAACTAATGAAAAACTGTTTTTT.

The chain has TRBV3-1 (or the pseudogene TRBV3-2) and TRBJ2-6, with unresolved D. CDR1 LGHDT and CDR2 YNNKEL come from the germline V gene (reference sequence). Trimming left V 4 bases short and J 2 bases short, with 15 bases between. This CDR3 is built from 17 residues. CDR3 residues: CASSPLQLTAGANVLTF. For the CDR3, the DNA is TGTGCCAGCAGCCCACTACAACTTACTGCTGGGGCCAACGTCCTGACTTTC.

V is TRBV9 and J is TRBJ2-2; TRBD1 agrees at 7 bases. The germline CDR1 and CDR2 sequences are SGDLS and YYNGEE. CDR3 length: 16 amino acids. J gave up 0 bases and V 3 bases, and 5 bases lay outside the gene matches. The CDR3 nucleotides read TGTGCCAGCAGCGCGTTTCAGGGGGCGAACACCGGGGAGCTGTTTTTT. Translation: CASSAFQGANTGELFF.

The chain recombines TRBV5-6 with TRBJ2-7; maybe TRBD2 (6 bases). Germline V lookup: CDR1 SGHDT, CDR2 YYEEEE. V dropped 6 bases and J dropped 4 bases, with 17 bases sitting between them. The CDR3 extends over 14 amino acids. The CDR3 protein is CASNPNYGGYEQYF. CDR3 DNA: TGTGCCAGCAACCCTAACTACGGGGGATACGAGCAGTACTTC.

For the CDR3, the DNA is TGTGCCAGCAGCCAAGAAGGGGGAGCAGGAAACACCATATATTTT. Translated, it gives CASSQEGGAGNTIYF. The chain is built from TRBV3-1 (or the pseudogene TRBV3-2) and TRBJ1-3; the D gene is possibly TRBD1 (6 bases). The CDR3 is made up of 15 amino acids. Germline CDR1 and CDR2: LGHDT and YNNKEL (reference sequence). V was pared by 0 bases and J by 4 bases, with 10 bases between.

This chain connects TRBV5-5 to TRBJ1-2; TRBD1 is a possible D gene (6 bases). The CDR3 extends over 12 amino acids. Trimming stripped 0 bases from V and 6 bases from J, with 6 bases between. CDR1 and CDR2 from the germline V gene are SGHKS and YYEKEE (reference sequence). The DNA of the CDR3 is TGTGCCAGCAGCTTGGAGGGGGATGGCTACACCTTC. Translating gives CASSLEGDGYTF.